One sample yielded the 29 T cell receptor beta chains listed below, sequenced in a study of blood T cell repertoires in COVID-19. The protocol was immunoSEQ multiplex PCR, while the TCRdb copy is restricted to in-frame clones and leaves out a portion. The sample shows 90,000 to 120,000 clones, roughly 92% of them seen only once. The sequenced sample was peripheral blood. The source of these receptors is a man in his 70s with acute or convalescent COVID-19.

V gene TRBV24-1 combines with J gene TRBJ2-3; 12 nucleotides match TRBD2. The V gene's germline CDR1 is KGHDR and CDR2 SFDVKD. This CDR3 comprises 15 residues. V dropped 9 bases and J dropped 6; count of bases not matched to a gene: 9. The CDR3 is CATGRTSGNGDTQYF. CDR3 bases: TGTGCCACCGGGAGGACTAGCGGGAATGGGGATACGCAGTATTTT.

The V gene is TRBV19, the J gene TRBJ1-3, with D perhaps matching TRBD1 (5 bases). V was clipped by 5 bases and J by 6 bases, with 14 bases between them. CDR1 is LNHDA, CDR2 SQIVND, per germline (reference sequence). This CDR3 comprises 14 residues. The CDR3 spells CASSPEGLQNTIYF. The CDR3, as DNA: TGTGCCAGTAGTCCGGAGGGGCTGCAAAACACCATATATTTT.

The chain's CDR3 is CASSPLVQGLGNEKLFF. Here the CDR3 DNA reads TGTGCCAGCAGCCCCCTGGTACAGGGCCTGGGTAATGAAAAACTGTTTTTT. V and J are TRBV4-2 and TRBJ1-4, with D possibly matching TRBD1 (6 bases). This CDR3 has 17 residues. Germline V gene data show CDR1 as LGHNA and CDR2 as YNFKEQ. V was shortened by 4 bases and J by 4 bases, with 19 bases between the two germline ends.

The chain has TRBV5-4 and TRBJ1-4, with a tentative D call TRBD1 (6 bases). CDR1 SGHNT and CDR2 YYREEE come from the germline V gene (reference sequence). Trimming removed 4 bases from V and 8 bases from J, with 21 bases in between. The CDR3 sequence is 16 residues long. DNA of the CDR3: TGTGCCAGCAGCCCCGGCATAGACAGGTTTGGAGAAAAACTGTTTTTT. Amino acids: CASSPGIDRFGEKLFF.

CDR3: CAWSGPGGETQYF. The DNA for the CDR3 is TGTGCCTGGAGTGGGCCCGGGGGAGAGACCCAGTACTTC. The chain recombines TRBV30 with TRBJ2-5; tentative D call: TRBD2 (6 bases). This CDR3 has 13 amino acids. The V end was cut by 1 base, the J end by 4 bases, with 10 bases between. CDR1 and CDR2 (germline): GTSNPN, SVGIG (reference sequence).

This chain links TRBV3-1 (or the pseudogene TRBV3-2) with TRBJ1-3; 8 nucleotides align to TRBD1. The V segment lost 1 base and the J segment 9 bases; nucleotides outside the gene matches: 5. CDR1 is LGHDT, CDR2 YNNKEL, per germline (reference sequence). The CDR3 sequence is 14 residues long. As DNA, the CDR3 is TGTGCCAGCAGCCAAGGGACAGGGTACAGCACCATATATTTT. The encoded protein is CASSQGTGYSTIYF.

The chain is built from TRBV5-4 and TRBJ1-1; D ambiguous. V lost 0 bases, J lost 0 bases, and 9 bases lay in between. Germline CDR1 is SGHNT and CDR2 is YYREEE (reference sequence). This CDR3 has 15 residues. The CDR3 protein is CASSLELGLNTEAFF. For the CDR3, the DNA is TGTGCCAGCAGCTTGGAACTGGGCTTGAACACTGAAGCTTTCTTT.

The chain links TRBV5-1 to TRBJ2-7, with D maybe TRBD2 (6 bases). CDR1 is SGHRS, CDR2 YFSETQ, per germline. The CDR3 covers 14 residues. Deletions cut 0 bases from V and 2 bases from J, with 9 bases between. The CDR3 nucleotides read TGCGCCAGCAGCTTGGCCGGGGGAGCCTACGAGCAGTACTTC. It yields the protein CASSLAGGAYEQYF.

The chain carries TRBV6-2 or TRBV6-3 and TRBJ1-2, with D uncertain. V was pared by 2 bases and J by 4 bases, with 5 bases between. This CDR3 spans 12 amino acids. Germline values: CDR1 MNHEY, CDR2 SVGEGT. The chain's CDR3 is CASSYGTYGYTF. The CDR3 DNA follows: TGTGCCAGCAGTTACGGCACCTATGGCTACACCTTC.

This clone showed up just once. The chain employs TRBV18 and TRBJ2-7; perhaps TRBD2 as D (6 bases). Germline V gene data show CDR1 as KGHSH and CDR2 as LQKENI. V was trimmed by 9 bases and J by 0 bases, leaving 15 bases between them. This CDR3 is built from 14 residues. The CDR3: CASSSRGSSYEQYF. The CDR3 DNA is TGTGCCAGTTCCTCCCGGGGGAGCTCCTACGAGCAGTACTTC.

The genes are TRBV27 and TRBJ2-2, with TRBD1 matching over 11 bases. This CDR3 is 17 amino acids long. J was trimmed by 1 base and V by 6 bases; bases with no gene match: 7. Germline-derived CDR1 and CDR2 are MNHEY and SMNVEV (reference sequence). CDR3: CASRLRTGGVNTGELFF. The CDR3, as DNA: TGTGCCAGCAGACTGAGGACAGGGGGCGTGAACACCGGGGAGCTGTTTTTT.

The chain is built from TRBV9 and TRBJ2-3, with 11 nucleotides matching TRBD2. The CDR3 has 15 residues. Germline loops: CDR1 SGDLS, CDR2 YYNGEE. V was clipped by 2 bases and J by 6 bases; unmatched bases: 5. CDR3 amino acids: CASSVSGGAGDTQYF. DNA for the CDR3: TGTGCCAGCAGCGTTAGCGGGGGGGCGGGGGATACGCAGTATTTT.

This clone was observed a few times. V is TRBV7-2 and J is TRBJ2-7, with 10 bases aligning to TRBD1. J was trimmed by 2 bases and V by 5 bases; bases with no gene match: 12. Germline V gene data show CDR1 as SGHTA and CDR2 as FQGNSA. CDR3 length equals 17 residues. DNA for the CDR3: TGTGCCAGCAGCCGCCAGGGAGGGGACAGGGGAACCTACGAGCAGTACTTC. This codes for CASSRQGGDRGTYEQYF.

This clone turned up a few times. The rearrangement uses TRBV6-5 and TRBJ2-7; 7 bases line up with TRBD1. The V gene's germline CDR1 is MNHEY and CDR2 SVGAGI. The CDR3 is made up of 14 amino acids. The V gene end was trimmed by 3 bases and the J gene end by 0 bases; junction bases not matched to a gene: 2. As DNA, the CDR3 is TGTGCCAGCAGTTATGCAGGGGGCTCCTACGAGCAGTACTTC. This encodes CASSYAGGSYEQYF.

The chain joins TRBV11-2 to TRBJ2-7; TRBD2 might be the D (5 bases). V lost 1 base and J 5 bases, leaving 9 bases between the germline ends. Germline V gene sequence: CDR1 SGHAT, CDR2 FQNNGV. This CDR3 has 13 amino acids. This CDR3 reads CASSLAGSDEQYF. Written as DNA, the CDR3 is TGTGCCAGCAGCTTAGCGGGATCTGACGAGCAGTACTTC.

The table lists this clone with a count of one. This CDR3 is CASSQDAGSDYGYTF. CDR3 DNA sequence: TGTGCCAGCAGCCAAGATGCGGGCAGCGACTATGGCTACACCTTC. The V gene is TRBV14, the J gene TRBJ1-2; the D is unclear. Germline lookup yields CDR1 SGHDN and CDR2 FVKESK. The CDR3 length is 15 residues. V shed 0 bases and J shed 3 bases, with 11 bases lying between them.

The chain has TRBV7-9 and TRBJ2-5; TRBD2 aligns across 7 bases. Germline CDR1 SEHNR, CDR2 FQNEAQ (reference sequence). V lost 5 bases to trimming and J lost 2 bases; unmatched junction nucleotides: 11. The CDR3 is 16 amino acids. This chain's CDR3 is CASSPGGSARQETQYF. The CDR3 bases are TGTGCCAGCAGCCCCGGGGGGAGTGCGAGACAAGAGACCCAGTACTTC.

The chain combines TRBV24-1 with TRBJ2-7, with 9 nucleotides matching TRBD2. The CDR3 runs to 14 residues. Germline lookup yields CDR1 KGHDR and CDR2 SFDVKD. The V and J ends lost 5 bases and 4 bases, in that order; junction bases with no gene match: 5. CDR3 sequence reads: CATSVGGREYEQYF. CDR3 nucleotide sequence: TGTGCCACCAGTGTTGGCGGGAGGGAATACGAGCAGTACTTC.

Concerning this clone itself: Since no conserved phenylalanine or tryptophan closes the CDR3, a read error is the likely cause. Because the CDR3's place on the DNA is in doubt, the DNA is left out and the CDR3 is given as listed by TCRdb. This sequence joins TRBV7-9 and TRBJ2-3; no DNA check was done on the table's D call, TRBD2. Germline CDR1 SEHNR, CDR2 FQNEAQ (reference sequence). Termini included, the CDR3 measures 13 amino acids. The CDR3 here is CASSTSTGLLGPL.

CDR3 nucleotides: TGCGCCAGCAGCCCGCAGGCCCCGACAGATACGCAGTATTTT. Amino acid sequence: CASSPQAPTDTQYF. This chain links TRBV4-1 with TRBJ2-3; D remains unclear. The CDR3 spans 14 residues. Trimming removed 4 bases at V and 3 bases at J, with 11 bases between. Looked up from germline, CDR1 is MGHRA and CDR2 is YSYEKL.

The chain carries TRBV7-9 and TRBJ2-1, with TRBD1 identical over 7 bases. J gave up 2 bases and V 3 bases, and 4 bases lay outside the gene matches. Germline lookup yields CDR1 SEHNR and CDR2 FQNEAQ (reference sequence). The CDR3 runs to 15 residues. This CDR3 is CASSFQQGTYNEQFF. In DNA form, the CDR3 reads TGTGCCAGCAGCTTTCAACAGGGGACCTACAATGAGCAGTTCTTC.

This chain connects TRBV3-1 (or the pseudogene TRBV3-2) to TRBJ2-1; D uncertain. Germline CDR1 LGHDT, CDR2 YNNKEL (reference sequence). V lost 4 bases and J 3 bases, leaving 7 bases between the germline ends. The CDR3 length is 13 residues. This CDR3 reads CASSPASYNEQFF. CDR3 coding DNA: TGTGCCAGCAGCCCTGCGAGCTACAATGAGCAGTTCTTC.

V gene TRBV7-6 combines with J gene TRBJ1-3; 8 bases are shared with TRBD1. Per germline, CDR1 SGHVS and CDR2 FNYEAQ. Trimming at V came to 5 bases and at J to 2 bases, leaving 8 bases not matched to a gene. The CDR3 runs to 16 residues. The CDR3 protein is CASSATTGEAGNTIYF. The CDR3 DNA reads as TGTGCCAGCAGCGCCACGACAGGGGAAGCTGGAAACACCATATATTTT.

The chain has TRBV4-1 and TRBJ1-2; 11 nucleotides agree with TRBD1. This CDR3 contains 19 residues. Looked up from germline, CDR1 is MGHRA and CDR2 is YSYEKL. With V trimmed by 0 bases and J by 4 bases, 13 bases remained unmatched. Written as DNA, the CDR3 is TGCGCCAGCAGCCAAGATCATAGTGGGGACAGGGGGGAGCCCTATGGCTACACCTTC. Its translation: CASSQDHSGDRGEPYGYTF.

The rearrangement links TRBV7-9 to TRBJ2-7, with D uncertain. The CDR3 has 13 amino acids. Germline CDR1 SEHNR, CDR2 FQNEAQ (reference sequence). V dropped 5 bases and J dropped 0 bases, with 8 bases sitting between them. The chain's CDR3 is CASSPRSSYEQYF. The DNA for the CDR3 is TGTGCCAGCAGCCCTCGCAGCTCCTACGAGCAGTACTTC. Using reference TRBV7-9 and TRBJ2-7 for the parts outside the CDR3, the full variable domain is DTGVSQNPRHKITKRGQNVTFRCDPISEHNRLYWYRQTLGQGPEFLTYFQNEAQLEKSRLLSDRFSAERPKGSFSTLEIQRTEQGDSAMYLCASSPRSSYEQYFGPGTRLTVT.

This chain uses TRBV10-1 with TRBJ1-2; TRBD1 is a possible D gene (6 bases). The CDR3 extends over 14 amino acids. From germline, CDR1 is WNHNN and CDR2 SYGVQD (reference sequence). V gave up 7 bases and J gave up 4 bases, with 16 bases separating them. The DNA of the CDR3 is TGCGCCAGCACCGAATGGGCAGGGGTCTATGGCTACACCTTC. Its translation is CASTEWAGVYGYTF.

This chain connects TRBV2 to TRBJ2-7; D gene unclear. Germline V gene lookup returns CDR1 SNHLY and CDR2 FYNNEI. This CDR3 spans 11 amino acids. The V and J ends lost 3 bases and 3 bases respectively, with 3 bases between them. The DNA for the CDR3 is TGTGCCAGCAGTGACAGCTACGAGCAGTACTTC. This codes for CASSDSYEQYF.

The CDR3 region has the DNA TGTGCCTGGAGTGTACTTAGTGAGCAGTTCTTC. It translates to CAWSVLSEQFF. The V gene is TRBV30, the J gene TRBJ2-1; D unclear. The V end was cut by 0 bases, the J end by 9 bases, with 6 bases between. Germline V gene lookup returns CDR1 GTSNPN and CDR2 SVGIG (reference sequence). The CDR3 length is 11 residues.

This chain links TRBV10-3 with TRBJ1-1, with TRBD1 matching over 7 bases. This CDR3 is built from 14 residues. Germline lookup yields CDR1 ENHRY and CDR2 SYGVKD. The V gene end was trimmed by 6 bases and the J gene end by 8 bases; junction bases not matched to a gene: 12. CDR3 in amino acids: CAIRPTEGQPEAFF. DNA for the CDR3: TGTGCCATCAGACCTACGGAGGGACAGCCCGAAGCTTTCTTT.